This T cell receptor beta chain was identified during a study of T-cell memory formation after mild COVID-19. TCRdb reanalysed the 5' RACE reads using MiXCR and keeps one entry per CDR3 protein. The table includes just over 400,000 distinct CDR3 sequences, less than 25% detected once. Germline CDR1 and CDR2: SQVTM and ANQGSEA. V shed 4 bases and J 4 bases; nucleotides not matched to a gene: 10. This CDR3 contains 16 residues. The origin of this receptor is an adult woman who had mild COVID-19 (a few samples of this study predate the infection). Cell type and time point are not known. The chain recombines TRBV29-1 with TRBJ2-2; 9 nucleotides match TRBD1. The specimen sequenced was PBMCs or a T cell subset sorted from them (not recorded which). CDR3 DNA: TGCAGCGTTGGCTCTACAGGGGGCGATGGCACCGGGGAGCTGTTTTTT. Its protein product is CSVGSTGGDGTGELFF.